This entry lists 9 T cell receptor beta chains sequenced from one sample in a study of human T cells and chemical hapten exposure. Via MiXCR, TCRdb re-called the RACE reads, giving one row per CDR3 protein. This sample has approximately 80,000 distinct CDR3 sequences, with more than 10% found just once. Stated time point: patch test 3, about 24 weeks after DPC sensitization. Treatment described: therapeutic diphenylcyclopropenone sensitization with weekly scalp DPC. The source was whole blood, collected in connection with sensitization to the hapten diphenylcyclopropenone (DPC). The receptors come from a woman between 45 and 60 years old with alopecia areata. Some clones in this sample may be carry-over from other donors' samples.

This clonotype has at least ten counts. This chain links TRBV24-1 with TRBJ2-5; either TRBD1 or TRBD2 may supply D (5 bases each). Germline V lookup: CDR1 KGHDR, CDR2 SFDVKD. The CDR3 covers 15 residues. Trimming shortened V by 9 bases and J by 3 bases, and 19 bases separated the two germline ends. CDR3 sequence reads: CATSGTAPLEETQYF. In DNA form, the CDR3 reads TGTGCCACCTCGGGGACGGCGCCCCTGGAAGAGACCCAGTACTTC.

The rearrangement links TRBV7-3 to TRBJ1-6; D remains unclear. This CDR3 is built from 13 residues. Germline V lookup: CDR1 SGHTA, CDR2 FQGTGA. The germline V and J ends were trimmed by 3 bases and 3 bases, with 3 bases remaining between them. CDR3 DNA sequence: TGTGCCAGCAGCTTCGGCTATAATTCACCCCTCCACTTT. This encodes CASSFGYNSPLHF.

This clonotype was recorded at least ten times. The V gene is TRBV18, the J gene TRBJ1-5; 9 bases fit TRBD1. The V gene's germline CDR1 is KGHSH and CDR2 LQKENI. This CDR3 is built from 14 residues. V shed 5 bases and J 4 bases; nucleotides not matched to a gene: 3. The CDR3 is CASSTGGENQPQHF. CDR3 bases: TGTGCCAGCTCAACAGGGGGCGAAAATCAGCCCCAGCATTTT.

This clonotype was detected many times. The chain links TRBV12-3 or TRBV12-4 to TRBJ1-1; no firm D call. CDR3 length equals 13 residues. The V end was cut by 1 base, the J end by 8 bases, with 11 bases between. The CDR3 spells CASSLGGLGEAFF. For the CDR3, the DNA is TGTGCCAGCAGTTTAGGTGGATTGGGAGAAGCTTTCTTT.

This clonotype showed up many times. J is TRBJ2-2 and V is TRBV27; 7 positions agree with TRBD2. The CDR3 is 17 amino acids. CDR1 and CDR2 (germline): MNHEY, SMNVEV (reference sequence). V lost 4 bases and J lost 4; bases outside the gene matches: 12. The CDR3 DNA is TGTGCCAGCAGTTCCTATGGCCTTGGGGGGGGCACCGGGGAGCTGTTTTTT. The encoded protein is CASSSYGLGGGTGELFF.

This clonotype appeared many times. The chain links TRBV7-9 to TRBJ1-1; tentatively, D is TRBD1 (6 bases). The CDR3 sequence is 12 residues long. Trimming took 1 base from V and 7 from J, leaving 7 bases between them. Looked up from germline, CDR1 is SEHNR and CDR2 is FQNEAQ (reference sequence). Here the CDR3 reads CASSLEGDEAFF. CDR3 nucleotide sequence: TGTGCCAGCAGCTTAGAGGGGGATGAAGCTTTCTTT.

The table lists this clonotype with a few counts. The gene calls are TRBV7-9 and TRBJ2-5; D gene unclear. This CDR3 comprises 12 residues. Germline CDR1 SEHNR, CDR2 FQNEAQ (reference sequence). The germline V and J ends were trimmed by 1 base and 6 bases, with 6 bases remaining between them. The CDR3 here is CASSLERKTQYF. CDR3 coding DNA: TGTGCCAGCAGCTTAGAGAGGAAGACCCAGTACTTC.

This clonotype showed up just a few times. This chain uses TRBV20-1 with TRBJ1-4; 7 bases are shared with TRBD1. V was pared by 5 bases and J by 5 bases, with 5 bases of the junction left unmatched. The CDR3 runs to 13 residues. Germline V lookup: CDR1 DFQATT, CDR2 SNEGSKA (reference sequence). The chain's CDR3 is CSARPGQNEKLFF. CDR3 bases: TGCAGTGCTCGACCGGGACAGAATGAAAAACTGTTTTTT.

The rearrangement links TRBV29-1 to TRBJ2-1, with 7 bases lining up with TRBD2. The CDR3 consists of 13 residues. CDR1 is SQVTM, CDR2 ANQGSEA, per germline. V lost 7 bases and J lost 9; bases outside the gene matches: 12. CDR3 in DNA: TGCAGCGCCCGGGAGGCTTCCTTAAGTGAGCAGTTCTTC. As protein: CSAREASLSEQFF.